The clone carrying this T cell receptor (beta chain) was detected many times. Its specificity is not known. This sample is part of a study of neurological immune-mediated disorders. Whole-study results and caveats: The absence of any CDR3 amino acid sequence shared by expanded clones across subjects suggests that repertoires were private in all groups.

The CDR3 runs to 17 residues. Trimming removed 6 bases from V and 6 bases from J, with 27 bases in between. In germline, CDR1 is MNHEY, CDR2 SMNVEV (reference sequence). The output of every sequencing run exceeded 200 million TCR-beta sequences, derived from 15-18 subjects. TCRdb itself ran the 5' RACE reads through MiXCR, one entry per CDR3 protein. Of tens of thousands of distinct CDR3 sequences in the sample, roughly 4.9% are singletons; the top ten hold roughly 2.2%. The sequenced sample was PBMCs. The J gene is TRBJ2-7, the V gene TRBV27; tentative D call: TRBD1 (6 bases). The clonotype originates from a woman aged 70-85 years with multiple sclerosis. CDR3 residues: CASRPPRDTSVAVEQYF. DNA for the CDR3: TGTGCCAGCAGACCGCCCCGGGACACCTCTGTGGCGGTCGAGCAGTACTTC.